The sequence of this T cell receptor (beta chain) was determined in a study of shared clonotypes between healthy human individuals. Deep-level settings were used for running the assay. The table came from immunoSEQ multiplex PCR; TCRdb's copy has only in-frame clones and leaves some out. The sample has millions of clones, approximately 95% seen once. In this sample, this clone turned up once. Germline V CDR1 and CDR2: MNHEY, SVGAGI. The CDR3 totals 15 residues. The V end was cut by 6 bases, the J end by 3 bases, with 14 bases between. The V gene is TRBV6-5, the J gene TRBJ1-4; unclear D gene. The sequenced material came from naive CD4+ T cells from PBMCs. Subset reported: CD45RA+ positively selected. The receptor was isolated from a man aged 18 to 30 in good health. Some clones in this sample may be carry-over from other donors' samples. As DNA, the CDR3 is TGTGCCAGCAGATACCTCCGGAGGTCTAATGAAAAACTGTTTTTT. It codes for CASRYLRRSNEKLFF.